The 17 T cell receptor beta chains below come from one sample, sequenced in a study of cytomegalovirus exposure and HLA in healthy donors (dated by TCRdb to about 2017). Library preparation was by the immunoSEQ multiplex PCR assay. For the multiplex PCR, a mixture combining 60 forward primers for TCR Vbeta segments and 13 reverse primers for TCR Jbeta segments was used. The source is immuneACCESS, and TCRdb retained only in-frame sequences with V and J called. Part of the clones is not carried over; for the studies checked, unresolved V genes explain less than half of this, and the remainder is unexplained. The sample yields under 200,000 clones; about four fifths were counted once. 1% of the sample goes to the ten largest clones. The sample was PBMCs. The receptors derive from a woman aged 45-59 years in good health and CMV-seropositive.

This clone was observed once. The chain has TRBV7-3 and TRBJ2-7; 10 nucleotides align to TRBD1. After removal of 4 bases from V and 6 bases from J, the junction contained 18 bases not matched to a gene. The CDR3 contains 18 residues. Germline-derived CDR1 and CDR2 are SGHTA and FQGTGA. This CDR3 is CASSSNLGTGDAIPEQYF. CDR3 nucleotides: TGTGCCAGCAGCTCGAACCTTGGGACAGGGGACGCCATACCCGAGCAGTACTTC.

This clone was detected a few times. The chain has TRBV9 and TRBJ2-2; no reliable D call. Trimming left V 4 bases short and J 5 bases short, with 15 bases between. The CDR3 has 15 residues. Germline V lookup: CDR1 SGDLS, CDR2 YYNGEE. CDR3 nucleotides: TGTGCCAGCAGCTTAAGAACTCAGGCAACCGGGGAGCTGTTTTTT. It encodes CASSLRTQATGELFF.

The chain uses TRBV10-3 and TRBJ2-2; D is unclear. This CDR3 is built from 15 residues. V was trimmed by 10 bases and J by 6 bases, leaving 21 bases between them. In germline, CDR1 is ENHRY, CDR2 SYGVKD. The CDR3 coding sequence is TGTGCCACCTTCCCGGGTCACCTTTCGTCCGGGGAGCTGTTTTTT. Amino acid sequence: CATFPGHLSSGELFF.

V usage is TRBV7-2 and J usage is TRBJ1-1; 7 positions match TRBD1. The CDR3 length is 14 residues. Germline CDR1 SGHTA, CDR2 FQGNSA. The trim removed 2 bases at V and 4 bases at J, leaving 4 bases unmatched. In nucleotides, the CDR3 is TGTGCCAGCAGCTTAAGCGCAGGGGGCACTGAAGCTTTCTTT. It translates to CASSLSAGGTEAFF.

The chain links TRBV10-3 to TRBJ1-2, with D possibly being TRBD1 (5 bases). The V gene lost 4 bases and the J gene lost 6 bases, with 12 bases spanning the gap. Per the germline V gene, CDR1 is ENHRY and CDR2 is SYGVKD. CDR3 length: 13 residues. The CDR3 coding sequence is TGTGCCATCAGTGGGGGGGTATTGGATGGCTACACCTTC. Translating gives CAISGGVLDGYTF.

J is TRBJ1-1 and V is TRBV6-6; 8 nucleotides line up with TRBD1. CDR3 length equals 12 residues. The J segment lost 7 bases and the V segment lost 5 bases, leaving 3 bases of the junction unmatched. Per the germline V gene, CDR1 is MNHNY and CDR2 is SVGAGI (reference sequence). CDR3 bases: TGTGCCAGCAGTCCCGGACAGGGTGAAGCTTTCTTT. This encodes CASSPGQGEAFF.

The chain is built from TRBV6-5 and TRBJ2-3; TRBD1 might be the D (5 bases). The CDR3 is made up of 15 amino acids. Germline CDR1 and CDR2: MNHEY and SVGAGI. V gave up 5 bases and J gave up 1 base, with 13 bases separating them. The CDR3 nucleotides read TGTGCCAGCAGTCCTACTTTGGGGCGCACAGATACGCAGTATTTT. This gives the protein CASSPTLGRTDTQYF.

This rearrangement joins TRBV19 to TRBJ2-7; the D gene is possibly TRBD2 (6 bases). CDR3 length: 16 amino acids. Trimming removed 0 bases from V and 6 bases from J, with 18 bases in between. Germline CDR1 reads LNHDA; CDR2 reads SQIVND (reference sequence). CDR3 sequence (DNA): TGTGCCAGTAGTATAGATTTTGCGGGAAGATTCGGCGAGCAGTACTTC. Its protein is CASSIDFAGRFGEQYF.

The CDR3 loop is CASKEGRTETQYF. The DNA of the CDR3 is TGTGCCAGCAAGGAGGGGCGTACAGAGACCCAGTACTTC. The V and J genes are TRBV28 and TRBJ2-5; TRBD2 is a possible D gene (6 bases). The CDR3 loop spans 13 amino acids. From germline, CDR1 is MDHEN and CDR2 SYDVKM. V lost 7 bases and J 4 bases, leaving 13 bases between the germline ends. The entire variable domain, with the rest obtained from reference TRBV28 and TRBJ2-5, is as follows: DVKVTQSSRYLVKRTGEKVFLECVQDMDHENMFWYRQDPGLGLRLIYFSYDVKMKEKGDIPEGYSVSREKKERFSLILESASTNQTSMYLCASKEGRTETQYFGPGTRLLVL.

J is TRBJ1-5 and V is TRBV28; the match to TRBD1 covers 8 bases. Trimming cost V 3 bases and J 7 bases; bases outside gene matches: 8. The CDR3 loop spans 15 amino acids. Germline CDR1 and CDR2: MDHEN and SYDVKM. CDR3 in amino acids: CASSLGQGAWQPQHF. The CDR3 region has the DNA TGTGCCAGCAGTTTGGGGCAGGGGGCATGGCAGCCCCAGCATTTT.

The chain couples TRBV5-1 to TRBJ2-3, with TRBD2 as a possible D gene (6 bases). Per the germline V gene, CDR1 is SGHRS and CDR2 is YFSETQ. This CDR3 contains 16 residues. V was shortened by 4 bases and J by 0 bases, with 15 bases between the two germline ends. The CDR3 region is CASSRLGGPSTDTQYF. CDR3 nucleotides: TGCGCCAGCAGCCGACTGGGGGGTCCTAGCACAGATACGCAGTATTTT.

As concerns this clone: The sample carries other DNA sequences with the same CDR3. The rearrangement joins TRBV7-2 to TRBJ2-3; perhaps TRBD1 as D (5 bases). CDR1 is SGHTA and CDR2 is FQGNSA in the germline V gene. The CDR3 runs to 13 residues. Trimming took off 3 bases at V and 5 bases at J, with 9 bases between the two ends. This CDR3 reads CASSFSGLDTQYF. The CDR3 nucleotides are TGTGCCAGCAGCTTCTCAGGGTTAGATACGCAGTATTTT.

As concerns this clone: Other DNA variants within this sample encode the same CDR3. The V gene is TRBV5-1, the J gene TRBJ2-5; D gene ambiguous. Germline V gene data show CDR1 as SGHRS and CDR2 as YFSETQ. The length of the CDR3 is 12 residues. V dropped 2 bases and J dropped 3 bases, with 5 bases sitting between them. DNA of the CDR3: TGCGCCAGCAGCTTATCAGAAGAGACCCAGTACTTC. Translation: CASSLSEETQYF.

V usage is TRBV5-1 and J usage is TRBJ1-5, with D possibly TRBD1 on 5 matching bases. V was pared by 4 bases and J by 7 bases, with 12 bases between. This CDR3 is 13 amino acids long. Germline V gene data show CDR1 as SGHRS and CDR2 as YFSETQ. The CDR3 here is CASSPDWGQPQHF. The DNA for the CDR3 is TGCGCCAGCAGCCCAGATTGGGGCCAGCCCCAGCATTTT.

CDR3 in amino acids: CATGTAYEQYF. The DNA of the CDR3 is TGTGCAACGGGGACAGCCTACGAGCAGTACTTC. The chain is built from TRBV2 and TRBJ2-7; 7 nucleotides match TRBD1. Germline V gene sequence: CDR1 SNHLY, CDR2 FYNNEI. This CDR3 has 11 amino acids.

The chain employs TRBV28 and TRBJ2-7; TRBD1 might be the D (6 bases). The CDR3 length is 15 residues. Germline V gene sequence: CDR1 MDHEN, CDR2 SYDVKM. V was trimmed by 3 bases and J by 3 bases, leaving 15 bases between them. CDR3 DNA: TGTGCCAGCAGTTTCAACCCGGGACACATCTACGAGCAGTACTTC. Its protein is CASSFNPGHIYEQYF.

This chain connects TRBV15 to TRBJ2-1, with 9 bases that match TRBD1. V shed 5 bases and J 2 bases; nucleotides not matched to a gene: 4. The germline gives CDR1 LNHNV, CDR2 YYDKDF (reference sequence). The CDR3 is 15 amino acids. CDR3 nucleotide sequence: TGTGCCACCAGCCTTCGACAGGGGGCCTACAATGAGCAGTTCTTC. Translated: CATSLRQGAYNEQFF.